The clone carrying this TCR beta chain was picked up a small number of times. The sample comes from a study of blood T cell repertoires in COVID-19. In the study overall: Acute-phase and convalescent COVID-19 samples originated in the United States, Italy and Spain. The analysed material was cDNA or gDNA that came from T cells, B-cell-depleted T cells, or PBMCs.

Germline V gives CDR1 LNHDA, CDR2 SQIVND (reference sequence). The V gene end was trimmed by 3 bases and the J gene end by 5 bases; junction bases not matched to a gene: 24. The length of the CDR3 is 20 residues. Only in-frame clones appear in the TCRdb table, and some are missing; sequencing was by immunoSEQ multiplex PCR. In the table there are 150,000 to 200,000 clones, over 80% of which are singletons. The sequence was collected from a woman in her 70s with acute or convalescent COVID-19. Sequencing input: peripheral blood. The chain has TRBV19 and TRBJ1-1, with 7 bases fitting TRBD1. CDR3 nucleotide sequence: TGTGCCAGTAGTATCATCTCCTACGGGGTGGGCACAGGGGAAAGGACTGAAGCTTTCTTT. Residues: CASSIISYGVGTGERTEAFF. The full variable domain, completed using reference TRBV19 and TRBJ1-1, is DGGITQSPKYLFRKEGQNVTLSCEQNLNHDAMYWYRQDPGQGLRLIYYSQIVNDFQKGDIAEGYSVSREKKESFPLTVTSAQKNPTAFYLCASSIISYGVGTGERTEAFFGQGTRLTVV.